This TCR beta chain came from a study of OX40 agonist ivuxolimab in advanced cancers. Germline CDR1 reads SGHVS; CDR2 reads FQNEAQ. The CDR3 has 17 amino acids. Trimming at V came to 5 bases and at J to 5 bases, leaving 16 bases not matched to a gene. Assay: immunoSEQ multiplex PCR; the TCRdb copy retains only in-frame clones and omits some. This sample yields tens of thousands of clones, of which approximately 80% are seen a single time; approximately 5.2% belongs to the top ten. The specimen comprised CD4+ or CD8+ T cells sorted from blood, sampled in a trial of the OX40 agonist ivuxolimab. This sequence originates from an adult with an advanced solid tumor such as melanoma, head and neck, liver or kidney cancer. The chain couples TRBV7-8 to TRBJ1-2; 8 bases fit TRBD1. The CDR3 here is CASSRSRGRIEYYGYTF. As DNA, the CDR3 is TGTGCCAGCAGCCGTAGCAGGGGGCGGATCGAGTATTATGGCTACACCTTC.